This entry lists 26 T cell receptor beta chains sequenced from one sample in a study of glioma-infiltrating T cells after dendritic cell vaccination (dated by TCRdb to 2016 to 2017). Libraries were prepared through the immunoSEQ multiplex PCR assay. This immuneACCESS table, as held by TCRdb, lists in-frame sequences with V and J called but not all clones. Of the missing ones, under half trace to an unresolved V gene in checked studies; the others have no known cause. Recorded for this sample are roughly 82,000 clones; around nine tenths of them occurred a single time. The biggest ten clones account for 3% to 4% of the sample. The sample in question was blood, obtained before dendritic cell vaccination. The receptor set was obtained from a human donor with glioblastoma.

This clone has just one count. This chain's CDR3 is CASSLVPREATEAFF. The CDR3, as DNA: TGCGCCAGCAGCTTGGTACCCAGGGAGGCCACTGAAGCTTTCTTT. V is TRBV5-1 and J is TRBJ1-1; maybe TRBD1 (5 bases). The CDR3 is 15 amino acids. Germline V gene sequence: CDR1 SGHRS, CDR2 YFSETQ. Deletions cut 0 bases from V and 4 bases from J, with 13 bases between.

The chain uses TRBV9 and TRBJ1-1, with D tentatively TRBD1 (6 bases). There are 15 residues in the CDR3. Germline V gives CDR1 SGDLS, CDR2 YYNGEE. The V and J ends lost 3 bases and 0 bases respectively, with 12 bases between them. The CDR3 nucleotides are TGTGCCAGCAGCGCCGGGGGGGGCATGAACACTGAAGCTTTCTTT. Translated, it gives CASSAGGGMNTEAFF.

The genes are TRBV5-1 and TRBJ2-3, with TRBD1 identical over 8 bases. The CDR3 is 16 amino acids. CDR1 is SGHRS, CDR2 YFSETQ, per germline. V trimming: 4 bases; J trimming: 0 bases; junction bases outside the gene matches: 7. The CDR3 DNA reads as TGCGCCAGCAGCGTCCCACAGGGGGTGAGCACAGATACGCAGTATTTT. Encoded protein: CASSVPQGVSTDTQYF. Based on the CDR3 plus reference TRBV5-1 and TRBJ2-3, the full variable domain is KAGVTQTPRYLIKTRGQQVTLSCSPISGHRSVSWYQQTPGQGLQFLFEYFSETQRNKGNFPGRFSGRQFSNSRSEMNVSTLELGDSALYLCASSVPQGVSTDTQYFGPGTRLTVL.

The chain carries TRBV2 and TRBJ2-1; TRBD1 matches at 7 bases. The ends lost 3 bases at V and 7 bases at J; junction bases unmatched: 9. The CDR3 spans 15 residues. The germline V gene encodes CDR1 SNHLY and CDR2 FYNNEI. The CDR3 reads CASSEGQGVLNEQFF. For the CDR3, the DNA is TGTGCCAGCAGTGAGGGGCAGGGGGTTTTGAATGAGCAGTTCTTC. Filled out from reference TRBV2 and TRBJ2-1, the complete variable domain reads EPEVTQTPSHQVTQMGQEVILRCVPISNHLYFYWYRQILGQKVEFLVSFYNNEISEKSEIFDDQFSVERPDGSNFTLKIRSTKLEDSAMYFCASSEGQGVLNEQFFGPGTRLTVL.

This chain uses TRBV7-8 with TRBJ2-7; 8 bases match TRBD2. Germline CDR1 and CDR2: SGHVS and FQNEAQ. The CDR3 covers 12 residues. Trimming took 5 bases from V and 6 from J; bases not matched to a gene: 3. Here the CDR3 reads CASSRTSGEQYF. CDR3 nucleotide sequence: TGTGCCAGCAGCCGTACTAGCGGCGAGCAGTACTTC.

The genes are TRBV18 and TRBJ2-5; 7 nucleotides match TRBD1. With 5 bases clipped from V and 5 bases from J, the junction kept 11 bases outside the gene matches. Germline values: CDR1 KGHSH, CDR2 LQKENI. The CDR3 runs to 15 residues. The CDR3 reads CASSTRDSGWETQYF. The CDR3 DNA follows: TGTGCCAGCTCAACCCGGGACAGCGGTTGGGAGACCCAGTACTTC. Drawing the rest from reference TRBV18 and TRBJ2-5, the complete variable domain is NAGVMQNPRHLVRRRGQEARLRCSPMKGHSHVYWYRQLPEEGLKFMVYLQKENIIDESGMPKERFSAEFPKEGPSILRIQQVVRGDSAAYFCASSTRDSGWETQYFGPGTRLLVL.

This clone was recorded once. The chain recombines TRBV7-2 with TRBJ2-3, with 11 bases aligning to TRBD2. Germline CDR1 is SGHTA and CDR2 is FQGNSA. The length of the CDR3 is 16 residues. The ends lost 0 bases at V and 3 bases at J; junction bases unmatched: 2. The CDR3 is CASSLAGTSGTDTQYF. The CDR3 bases are TGTGCCAGCAGCTTAGCGGGGACTAGCGGAACAGATACGCAGTATTTT.

The chain recombines TRBV27 with TRBJ2-1; 10 bases line up with TRBD1. J was trimmed by 7 bases and V by 4 bases; bases with no gene match: 7. Germline CDR1 MNHEY, CDR2 SMNVEV (reference sequence). This CDR3 is built from 15 residues. The CDR3 DNA reads as TGTGCCAGCAGTTACCTGACAGGGGGCGGGAATGAGCAGTTCTTC. Protein product: CASSYLTGGGNEQFF.

The rearrangement uses TRBV6-1 and TRBJ2-5; no clear D gene. Between the trimmed V and J ends, which lost 2 bases and 4 bases, there was a span of 8 bases. Germline CDR1 and CDR2: MNHNS and SASEGT. The CDR3 loop spans 13 amino acids. DNA for the CDR3: TGTGCCAGCAGTGAACTGACAACAGAGACCCAGTACTTC. Protein sequence: CASSELTTETQYF.

The chain employs TRBV5-1 and TRBJ2-1, with 7 bases lining up with TRBD1. The CDR3 runs 14 residues. CDR1 SGHRS and CDR2 YFSETQ come from the germline V gene. Trimming removed 4 bases from V and 13 bases from J; junction bases left unmatched: 14. The CDR3 spells CASSLLRPGQRQFF. The DNA for the CDR3 is TGCGCCAGCAGCCTACTAAGACCGGGACAGAGACAGTTCTTC.

This clone appeared a few times. The V gene is TRBV5-6, the J gene TRBJ2-1; 7 bases map to TRBD1. Losses at the gene ends were 2 bases for V and 5 bases for J; bases not matched to a gene: 19. The CDR3 sequence is 19 residues long. Germline V lookup: CDR1 SGHDT, CDR2 YYEEEE. CDR3 protein: CASSFFFPRGTAKHNEQFF. CDR3 bases: TGTGCCAGCAGCTTTTTCTTTCCTCGTGGGACAGCAAAACACAATGAGCAGTTCTTC.

This chain uses TRBV2 with TRBJ2-5, with D unresolved. Germline values: CDR1 SNHLY, CDR2 FYNNEI. There are 12 residues in the CDR3. The V end lost 3 bases, the J end lost 5 bases, and 7 bases lay between the germline ends. The CDR3 region is CASSDSRETQYF. The CDR3 DNA reads as TGTGCCAGCAGTGACTCTAGGGAGACCCAGTACTTC.

This chain joins TRBV5-5 and TRBJ2-2, with unresolved D. Trimming removed 0 bases from V and 2 bases from J, with 8 bases in between. Germline assignment: CDR1 SGHKS and CDR2 YYEKEE (reference sequence). This CDR3 region has 15 residues. DNA for the CDR3: TGTGCCAGCAGCTTGGGGCAGGTTAACACCGGGGAGCTGTTTTTT. Translating it yields CASSLGQVNTGELFF.

The chain combines TRBV19 with TRBJ1-4, with 9 nucleotides matching TRBD1. CDR1 is LNHDA, CDR2 SQIVND, per germline (reference sequence). V was pared by 3 bases and J by 1 base, with 3 bases of the junction left unmatched. The CDR3 covers 16 residues. CDR3 loop: CASSIGTGLTNEKLFF. CDR3 coding DNA: TGTGCCAGTAGTATCGGGACAGGGTTAACTAATGAAAAACTGTTTTTT.

The chain employs TRBV7-8 and TRBJ1-5; possibly TRBD1 for D (6 bases). From germline, CDR1 is SGHVS and CDR2 FQNEAQ. The CDR3 length is 14 residues. V was pared by 3 bases and J by 2 bases, with 8 bases between. Here the CDR3 DNA reads TGTGCCAGCAGCTTCGGGACACGCAATCAGCCCCAGCATTTT. Translating it yields CASSFGTRNQPQHF.

The chain combines TRBV2 with TRBJ2-1; 7 bases are a match to TRBD2. Germline V gene lookup returns CDR1 SNHLY and CDR2 FYNNEI. The length of the CDR3 is 18 residues. Unmatched junction bases numbered 13, after V lost 5 bases and J lost 0 bases. The CDR3 bases are TGTGCCAGCAGTCCCCTCGGCGGCGGGGGTAGCTCCTACAATGAGCAGTTCTTC. This gives the protein CASSPLGGGGSSYNEQFF. Full variable domain (remainder filled in from reference TRBV2 and TRBJ2-1): EPEVTQTPSHQVTQMGQEVILRCVPISNHLYFYWYRQILGQKVEFLVSFYNNEISEKSEIFDDQFSVERPDGSNFTLKIRSTKLEDSAMYFCASSPLGGGGSSYNEQFFGPGTRLTVL.

As concerns this clone: Other DNA variants within this sample encode the same CDR3. J is TRBJ1-6 and V is TRBV6-1; 9 bases align to TRBD1. J gave up 13 bases and V 5 bases, and 12 bases lay outside the gene matches. CDR1 and CDR2 (germline): MNHNS, SASEGT. This CDR3 region has 15 residues. The CDR3, as DNA: TGTGCCAGCAGTATTACAGGGGGCGAGGTATCCCCCCTCCACTTT. This sequence encodes CASSITGGEVSPLHF.

The gene calls are TRBV6-1 and TRBJ1-1, with a weak D call TRBD1 (6 bases). Trimming pared 4 bases from V and 1 base from J, leaving 13 bases between. CDR1 and CDR2 from the germline V gene are MNHNS and SASEGT. The CDR3 has 15 residues. The CDR3 here is CASSVGAGANTEAFF. CDR3 DNA: TGTGCCAGCAGTGTAGGGGCAGGGGCGAACACTGAAGCTTTCTTT.

This sequence joins TRBV6-1 and TRBJ1-2; 9 bases align to TRBD1. CDR3 length: 13 amino acids. Germline V gene data show CDR1 as MNHNS and CDR2 as SASEGT. V shed 6 bases and J 8 bases; nucleotides not matched to a gene: 7. CDR3 bases: TGTGCCAGCAGCCGTCCGGGGACAGGGGGCTACACCTTC. This translates into CASSRPGTGGYTF.

The gene calls are TRBV6-5 and TRBJ1-1; the D gene is possibly TRBD1 (6 bases). This CDR3 contains 14 residues. Germline V lookup: CDR1 MNHEY, CDR2 SVGAGI. Trimming left V 2 bases short and J 0 bases short, with 7 bases between. CDR3 nucleotide sequence: TGTGCCAGCAGTTACGGACAGCTGAACACTGAAGCTTTCTTT. Encoded protein: CASSYGQLNTEAFF.

V gene TRBV4-1 combines with J gene TRBJ2-1; maybe TRBD2 (6 bases). Germline CDR1 reads MGHRA; CDR2 reads YSYEKL. This CDR3 spans 15 amino acids. Trimming took off 8 bases at V and 10 bases at J, with 24 bases between the two ends. The DNA of the CDR3 is TGCGCCAGCTCCTTAGCCATCGGTACGGGAGACGAGCAGTTCTTC. The encoded protein is CASSLAIGTGDEQFF.

The chain joins TRBV27 to TRBJ2-7; 9 nucleotides match TRBD1. V lost 6 bases, J lost 7 bases, and 7 bases stayed unmatched. Germline CDR1 MNHEY, CDR2 SMNVEV (reference sequence). The CDR3 consists of 13 residues. CDR3 coding DNA: TGTGCCAGCAGCAGGACAGGGGCCAGAGAGCAGTACTTC. Protein sequence: CASSRTGAREQYF.

The J gene is TRBJ2-7, the V gene TRBV5-1, with a weak D call TRBD1 (6 bases). CDR3 length: 12 residues. V shed 4 bases and J shed 10 bases, with 15 bases lying between them. Germline loops: CDR1 SGHRS, CDR2 YFSETQ. CDR3 bases: TGCGCCAGCAGCGAGTATAGGGGACAACAGTACTTC. Amino acid sequence: CASSEYRGQQYF. The whole variable domain, filled in from reference TRBV5-1 and TRBJ2-7, reads KAGVTQTPRYLIKTRGQQVTLSCSPISGHRSVSWYQQTPGQGLQFLFEYFSETQRNKGNFPGRFSGRQFSNSRSEMNVSTLELGDSALYLCASSEYRGQQYFGPGTRLTVT.

This chain links TRBV4-1 with TRBJ2-5, with 11 positions matching TRBD2. Per the germline V gene, CDR1 is MGHRA and CDR2 is YSYEKL. Trimming at V came to 4 bases and at J to 3 bases, leaving 7 bases not matched to a gene. The CDR3 is 16 residues long. The CDR3 coding sequence is TGCGCCAGCAGCCTCGGACTAGCGGGCAATAAAGAGACCCAGTACTTC. The encoded protein is CASSLGLAGNKETQYF.

The chain links TRBV4-2 to TRBJ1-1; 8 bases map to TRBD1. The trim removed 0 bases at V and 6 bases at J, leaving 15 bases unmatched. This CDR3 has 18 amino acids. CDR1 and CDR2 (germline): LGHNA, YNFKEQ. The DNA of the CDR3 is TGTGCCAGCAGCCAAGAGCCGCCAGGGGGCGCGATCTCGTCTGAAGCTTTCTTT. It is translated as CASSQEPPGGAISSEAFF.

The chain uses TRBV5-4 and TRBJ2-2; 9 positions agree with TRBD1. After removal of 0 bases from V and 4 bases from J, the junction contained 10 bases not matched to a gene. Germline CDR1 is SGHNT and CDR2 is YYREEE (reference sequence). The CDR3 extends over 18 amino acids. CDR3 DNA sequence: TGTGCCAGCAGCTTGGGGGCGGGGGACAGGGCGTTCACCGGGGAGCTGTTTTTT. Encoded protein: CASSLGAGDRAFTGELFF.